The present T cell receptor beta chain was sequenced within a study of low-dose radiotherapy and immunotherapy resistance in tumors. Study context: Patients took oral aspirin 300 mg daily for four cycles from cycle 1 day 1.

There are 14 residues in the CDR3. Germline assignment: CDR1 SGHNT and CDR2 YENEEA. The V gene lost 5 bases and the J gene lost 11 bases, with 19 bases spanning the gap. As for time point: before trial treatment. Donors were dosed with nivolumab and ipilimumab; they also received aspirin, low-dose cyclophosphamide and low-dose radiotherapy. cDNA synthesis used a TRAV/TRBV-specific primer set for both chains. Using a constant-region primer together with a V-primer adapter, TCRs were subjected to around 20 PCR cycles of amplification. One entry per CDR3 protein results from TCRdb running MiXCR on the reads. In the table there are around 80,000 distinct CDR3 sequences, 18% of which are singletons.

This receptor was identified in a male donor with prostate cancer. The sequencing used PBMCs, collected before treatment. The genes are TRBV11-3 and TRBJ1-5; D uncertain. The chain's CDR3 is CASSTRRGGHTQHF. The CDR3 DNA reads as TGTGCCAGCAGCACCCGACGGGGAGGCCACACCCAGCATTTT.